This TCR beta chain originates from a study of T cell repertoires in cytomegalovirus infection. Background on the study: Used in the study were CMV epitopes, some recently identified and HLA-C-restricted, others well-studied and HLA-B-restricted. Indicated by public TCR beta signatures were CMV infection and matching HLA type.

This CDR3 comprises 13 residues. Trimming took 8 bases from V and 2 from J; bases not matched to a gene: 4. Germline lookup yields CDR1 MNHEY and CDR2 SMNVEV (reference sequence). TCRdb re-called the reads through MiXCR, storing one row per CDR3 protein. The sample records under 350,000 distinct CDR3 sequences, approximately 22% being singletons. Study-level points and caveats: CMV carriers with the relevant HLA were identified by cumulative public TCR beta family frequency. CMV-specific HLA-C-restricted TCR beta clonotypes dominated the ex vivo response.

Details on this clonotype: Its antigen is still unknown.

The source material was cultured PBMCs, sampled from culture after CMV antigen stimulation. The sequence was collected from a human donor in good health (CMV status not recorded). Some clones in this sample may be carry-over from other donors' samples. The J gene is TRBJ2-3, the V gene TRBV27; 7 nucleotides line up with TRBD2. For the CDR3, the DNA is TGTGCCAGCCGGGGACTAACCACAGATACGCAGTATTTT. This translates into CASRGLTTDTQYF.